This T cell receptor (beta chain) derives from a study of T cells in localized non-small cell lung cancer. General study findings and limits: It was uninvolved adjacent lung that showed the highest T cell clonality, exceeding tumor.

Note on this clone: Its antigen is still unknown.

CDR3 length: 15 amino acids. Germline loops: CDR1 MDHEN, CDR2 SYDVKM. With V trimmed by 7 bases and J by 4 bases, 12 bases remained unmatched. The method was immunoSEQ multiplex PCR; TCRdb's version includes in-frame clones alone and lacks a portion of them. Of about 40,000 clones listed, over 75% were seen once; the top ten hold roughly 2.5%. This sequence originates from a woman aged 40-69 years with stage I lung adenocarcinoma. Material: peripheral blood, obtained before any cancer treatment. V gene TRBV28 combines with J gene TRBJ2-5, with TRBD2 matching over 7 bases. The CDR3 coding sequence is TGTGCCAGCACTCTTCTAAGCGGGACCCGAGAGACCCAGTACTTC. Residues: CASTLLSGTRETQYF.